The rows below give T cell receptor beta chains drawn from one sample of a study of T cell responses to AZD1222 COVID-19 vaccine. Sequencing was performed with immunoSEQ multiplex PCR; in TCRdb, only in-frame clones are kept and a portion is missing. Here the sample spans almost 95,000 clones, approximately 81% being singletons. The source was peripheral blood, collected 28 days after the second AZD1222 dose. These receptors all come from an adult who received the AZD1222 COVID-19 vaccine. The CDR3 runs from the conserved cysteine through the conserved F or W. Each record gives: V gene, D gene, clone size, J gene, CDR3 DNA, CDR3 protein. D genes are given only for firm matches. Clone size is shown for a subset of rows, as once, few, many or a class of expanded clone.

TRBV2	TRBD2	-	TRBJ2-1	TGTGCCAGAGCCCGACTAGCGGGAGATGCGTCCTACAATGAGCAGTTCTTC	CARARLAGDASYNEQFF
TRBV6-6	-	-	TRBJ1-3	TGTGCCAGCAGTTATGAGGCGAGTGGAAACACCATATATTTT	CASSYEASGNTIYF
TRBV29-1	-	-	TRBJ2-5	TGCAGCGTGAGGGACGGCCAAGAGACCCAGTACTTC	CSVRDGQETQYF
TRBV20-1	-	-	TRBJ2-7	TGCAGTGCTCACCTCGGCGAGCAGTACTTC	CSAHLGEQYF
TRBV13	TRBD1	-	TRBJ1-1	TGTGCCAGCAGTTATCTCAGGGGGGAGAACACTGAAGCTTTCTTT	CASSYLRGENTEAFF
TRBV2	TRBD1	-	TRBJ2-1	TGTGCCAGCAGTGAAGCCACAGGGGGCGCGAGGGCTGAGCAGTTCTTC	CASSEATGGARAEQFF
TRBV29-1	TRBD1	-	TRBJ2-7	TGCAGCGTTGGGAGGACAGGGGGCCTCGGACGAGACGAGCAGTACTTC	CSVGRTGGLGRDEQYF
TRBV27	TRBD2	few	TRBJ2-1	TGTGCCAGCAGTTTTAGCGGGAGGGCCAGTGAGCAGTTCTTC	CASSFSGRASEQFF
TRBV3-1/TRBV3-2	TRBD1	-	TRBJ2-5	TGTGCCAGCAGCCAGAGGACAGGGGTCGCGACCCAGTACTTC	CASSQRTGVATQYF
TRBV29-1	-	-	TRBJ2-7	TGCAGCGTTGACAAGGGGTACGAGCAGTACTTC	CSVDKGYEQYF
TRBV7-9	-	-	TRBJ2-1	TGTGCCAGCAGCTTGAGGAGGGGCTACAATGAGCAGTTCTTC	CASSLRRGYNEQFF
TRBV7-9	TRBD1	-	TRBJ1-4	TGTGCCAGCAGCTTACTAAAACAGGGGCGGTTTAATGAAAAACTGTTTTTT	CASSLLKQGRFNEKLFF
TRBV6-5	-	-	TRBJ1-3	TGTGCCAGCAGTTTTGATAGGTACAACACCATATATTTT	CASSFDRYNTIYF
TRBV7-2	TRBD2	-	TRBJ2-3	TGTGCCAGCAGCTACACACCGGGACTAGCGGGAGGGCGTACAGATACGCAGTATTTT	CASSYTPGLAGGRTDTQYF
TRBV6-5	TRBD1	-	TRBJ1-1	TGTGCCAGCAGCTACATTCGGACAGGGGACGCTTTCTTT	CASSYIRTGDAFF
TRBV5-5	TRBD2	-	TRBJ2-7	TGTGCCAGCACCCTCCTAGCGGATTCCTACGAGCAGTACTTC	CASTLLADSYEQYF
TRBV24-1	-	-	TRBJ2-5	TGTGCCACCAGTGATGGGTGGGGGTTACAAGAGACCCAGTACTTC	CATSDGWGLQETQYF
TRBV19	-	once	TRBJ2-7	TGTGCCAGTAGTATCGGCACTAACTCCTACGAGCAGTACTTC	CASSIGTNSYEQYF
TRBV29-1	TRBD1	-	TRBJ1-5	TGCAGCGTTGCGGACAGGGGAGGCAATCAGCCCCAGCATTTT	CSVADRGGNQPQHF
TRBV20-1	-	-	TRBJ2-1	TGCAGTGCTTTTAGGGGCAATGAGCAGTTCTTC	CSAFRGNEQFF
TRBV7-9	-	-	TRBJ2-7	TGTGCCAGCAGCTTTAGCCGGGCAGTTAGCGCCAACTCCTACGAGCAGTACTTC	CASSFSRAVSANSYEQYF